A single sample is the source of the 4 T cell receptor beta chains below, sequenced in a study of T cell changes during pregnancy in multiple sclerosis. Measured with immunoSEQ multiplex PCR; TCRdb has only the in-frame clones, and not every one. The table has approximately 44,000 clones, about 89% seen once; the top ten hold less than 0.75%. Sequencing was performed on CD4+ T cells from peripheral blood mononuclear cells, taken before pregnancy. These receptors originate from a female donor with multiple sclerosis, enrolled in a pregnancy study.

J is TRBJ2-1 and V is TRBV29-1; D may be TRBD1 (6 bases). CDR1 is SQVTM and CDR2 is ANQGSEA in the germline V gene. This CDR3 contains 14 residues. Trimming cost V 5 bases and J 4 bases, with 15 bases left between them. The CDR3 region has the DNA TGCAGCGTTTTCGAGCGACAGGTTTACAATGAGCAGTTCTTC. This gives the protein CSVFERQVYNEQFF.

This clone came up once. CDR3 residues: CAWSRDYSNQPQHF. CDR3 nucleotides: TGTGCCTGGAGCAGGGATTATAGCAATCAGCCCCAGCATTTT. The chain is built from TRBV30 and TRBJ1-5; tentatively, D is TRBD1 (5 bases). The CDR3 spans 14 residues. V was shortened by 3 bases and J by 0 bases, with 9 bases between the two germline ends. Germline lookup yields CDR1 GTSNPN and CDR2 SVGIG (reference sequence).

The chain uses TRBV5-1 and TRBJ1-2, with TRBD1 matching 7 bases. This CDR3 contains 15 residues. The ends lost 5 bases at V and 4 bases at J; junction bases unmatched: 11. Per germline, CDR1 SGHRS and CDR2 YFSETQ. In nucleotides, the CDR3 is TGCGCCAGCAGATCCCACAGGGGTGGGAGCTATGGCTACACCTTC. It specifies CASRSHRGGSYGYTF.

The chain is built from TRBV5-4 and TRBJ2-1, with TRBD1 identical over 8 bases. Germline lookup yields CDR1 SGHNT and CDR2 YYREEE (reference sequence). This CDR3 is 13 amino acids long. The junction had 5 bases not matched to a gene; V was cut back by 4 bases and J by 8 bases. The CDR3 spells CASSAGQGHEQFF. DNA of the CDR3: TGTGCCAGCAGCGCCGGACAGGGTCATGAGCAGTTCTTC.